What follows describes a single T cell receptor beta chain. A much larger clone lies a single base off, so this may be a read error. This entry belongs to a study of T cells in Graves' hyperthyroidism and ophthalmopathy. Template material for amplifying TCR beta CDR3 regions consisted of RNA transcripts. HTBI primers drove first-round RT-PCR of the TCR CDR3. TCRdb reprocessed the multiplex PCR reads with MiXCR, giving one entry per CDR3 protein. There are fewer than 700,000 distinct CDR3 sequences in the sample; around 15% occur only once, and 3.8% lies in the top ten. From germline, CDR1 is LNHNV and CDR2 YYDKDF (reference sequence). The CDR3 is 14 residues long.

The chain combines TRBV15 with TRBJ2-7; 8 bases line up with TRBD2. Sequencing used blood. This sequence originates from a woman in her thirties with Graves' hyperthyroidism. Written as DNA, the CDR3 is TGTGCCACCAACAGAGGGACTAGAGTTGACGAGCAGTACTTC. Translation: CATNRGTRVDEQYF.